One TCR beta chain is described in this entry. The antigen is unknown. The table came from immunoSEQ multiplex PCR; TCRdb's copy has only in-frame clones and leaves some out. The sample yields some 250,000 clones, 75% to 90% seen once. Germline-derived CDR1 and CDR2 are MDHEN and SYDVKM. V lost 5 bases to trimming and J lost 4 bases, with 14 bases between them. This CDR3 has 14 residues. These data come from a study of cytomegalovirus exposure and HLA in healthy donors. In the study overall: The same platform used for the approximately 670 first-cohort repertoires was also used for the 95 to 150 validation repertoires, as a later analysis reported. Study conclusions and caveats: Fewer than 200 TCR beta chains were listed as cytomegalovirus-associated.

This clonotype originated in a woman in her twenties or thirties in good health and CMV-seropositive. V is TRBV28 and J is TRBJ1-2; the D is unclear. Material: PBMCs. The CDR3 reads CASSRPGYPYGYTF. Here the CDR3 DNA reads TGTGCCAGCAGTCGTCCCGGTTATCCCTATGGCTACACCTTC.